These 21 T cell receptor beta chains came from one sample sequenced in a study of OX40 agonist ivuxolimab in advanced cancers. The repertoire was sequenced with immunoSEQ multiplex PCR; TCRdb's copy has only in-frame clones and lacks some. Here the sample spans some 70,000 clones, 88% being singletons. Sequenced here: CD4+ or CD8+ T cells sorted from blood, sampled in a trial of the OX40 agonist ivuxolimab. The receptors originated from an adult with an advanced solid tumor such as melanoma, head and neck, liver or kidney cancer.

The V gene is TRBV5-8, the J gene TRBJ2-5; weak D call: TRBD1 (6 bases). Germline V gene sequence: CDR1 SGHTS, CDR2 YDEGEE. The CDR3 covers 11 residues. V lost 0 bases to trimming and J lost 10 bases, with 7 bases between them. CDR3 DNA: TGTGCCAGCAGCTTGGTAGGGGGCCAGTACTTC. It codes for CASSLVGGQYF.

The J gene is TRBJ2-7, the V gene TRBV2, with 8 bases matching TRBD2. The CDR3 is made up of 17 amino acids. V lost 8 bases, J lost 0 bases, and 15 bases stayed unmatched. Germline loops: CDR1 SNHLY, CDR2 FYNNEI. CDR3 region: CASSFSRGGVRSYEQYF. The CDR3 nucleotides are TGTGCCAGCTCCTTCTCCCGGGGGGGGGTCCGCTCCTACGAGCAGTACTTC.

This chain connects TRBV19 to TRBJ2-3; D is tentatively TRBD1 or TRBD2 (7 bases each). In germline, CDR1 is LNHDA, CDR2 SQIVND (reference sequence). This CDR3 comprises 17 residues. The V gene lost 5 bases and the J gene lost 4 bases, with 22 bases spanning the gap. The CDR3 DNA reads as TGTGCCAGTAGTCGGGGTGGAGGGGGCGGGGGTTCAGATACGCAGTATTTT. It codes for CASSRGGGGGGSDTQYF.

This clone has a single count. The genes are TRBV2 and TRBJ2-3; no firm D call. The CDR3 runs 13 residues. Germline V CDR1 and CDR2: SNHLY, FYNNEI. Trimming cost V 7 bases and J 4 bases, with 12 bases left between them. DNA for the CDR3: TGTGCCAGCACCCAGGAAGTGGCAGATACGCAGTATTTT. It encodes CASTQEVADTQYF.

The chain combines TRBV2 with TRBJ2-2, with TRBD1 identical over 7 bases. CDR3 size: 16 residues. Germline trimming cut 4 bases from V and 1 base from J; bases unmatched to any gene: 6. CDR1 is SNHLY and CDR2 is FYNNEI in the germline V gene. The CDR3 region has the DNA TGTGCCAGCAGTGCCCTTACAGGGGAGAACACCGGGGAGCTGTTTTTT. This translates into CASSALTGENTGELFF.

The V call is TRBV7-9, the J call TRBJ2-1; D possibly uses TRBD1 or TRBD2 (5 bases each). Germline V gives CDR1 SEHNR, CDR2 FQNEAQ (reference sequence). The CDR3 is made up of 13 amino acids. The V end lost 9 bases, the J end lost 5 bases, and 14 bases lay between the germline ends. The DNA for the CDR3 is TGTGCCAGTCAACTTGGGGGAGACAATGAGCAGTTCTTC. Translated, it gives CASQLGGDNEQFF.

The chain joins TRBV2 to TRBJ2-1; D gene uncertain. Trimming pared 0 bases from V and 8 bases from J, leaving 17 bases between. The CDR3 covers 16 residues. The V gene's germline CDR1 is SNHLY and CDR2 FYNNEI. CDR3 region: CASSEALGTPIDEQFF. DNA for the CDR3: TGTGCCAGCAGTGAAGCGCTTGGCACCCCTATAGATGAGCAGTTCTTC.

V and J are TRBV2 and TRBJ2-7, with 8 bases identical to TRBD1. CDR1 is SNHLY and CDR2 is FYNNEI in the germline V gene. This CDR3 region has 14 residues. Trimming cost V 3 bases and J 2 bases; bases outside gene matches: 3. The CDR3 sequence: CASSEDRVAYEQYF. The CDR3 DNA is TGTGCCAGCAGTGAGGACAGGGTTGCCTACGAGCAGTACTTC.

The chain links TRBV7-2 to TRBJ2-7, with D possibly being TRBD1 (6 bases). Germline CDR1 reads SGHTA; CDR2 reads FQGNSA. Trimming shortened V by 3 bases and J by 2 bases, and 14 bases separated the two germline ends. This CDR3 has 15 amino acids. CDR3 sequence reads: CASSLVTGQTYEQYF. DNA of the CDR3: TGTGCCAGCAGCTTGGTGACGGGACAAACCTACGAGCAGTACTTC.

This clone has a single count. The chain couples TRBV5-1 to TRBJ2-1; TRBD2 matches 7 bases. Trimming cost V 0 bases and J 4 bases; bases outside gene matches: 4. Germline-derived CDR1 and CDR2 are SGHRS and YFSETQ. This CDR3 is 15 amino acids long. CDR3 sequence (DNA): TGCGCCAGCAGCTTGGGGTGGGAGGGGTACAATGAGCAGTTCTTC. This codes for CASSLGWEGYNEQFF.

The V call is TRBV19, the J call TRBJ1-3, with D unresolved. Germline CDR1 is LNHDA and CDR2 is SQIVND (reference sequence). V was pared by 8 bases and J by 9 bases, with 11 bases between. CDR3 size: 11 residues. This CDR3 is CASRLSGTIYF. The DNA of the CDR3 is TGTGCCAGTCGACTCTCCGGCACCATATATTTT. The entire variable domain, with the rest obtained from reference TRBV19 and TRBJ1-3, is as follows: DGGITQSPKYLFRKEGQNVTLSCEQNLNHDAMYWYRQDPGQGLRLIYYSQIVNDFQKGDIAEGYSVSREKKESFPLTVTSAQKNPTAFYLCASRLSGTIYFGEGSWLTVV.

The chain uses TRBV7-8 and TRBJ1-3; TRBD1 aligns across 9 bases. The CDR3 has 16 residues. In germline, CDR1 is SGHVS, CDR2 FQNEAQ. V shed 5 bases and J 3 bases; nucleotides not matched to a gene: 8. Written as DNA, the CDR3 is TGTGCCAGCAGCAGTTACAGGGGGCCGGTTGGAAACACCATATATTTT. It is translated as CASSSYRGPVGNTIYF. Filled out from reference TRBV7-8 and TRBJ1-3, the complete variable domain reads GAGVSQSPRYKVAKRGQDVALRCDPISGHVSLFWYQQALGQGPEFLTYFQNEAQLDKSGLPSDRFFAERPEGSVSTLKIQRTQQEDSAVYLCASSSYRGPVGNTIYFGEGSWLTVV.

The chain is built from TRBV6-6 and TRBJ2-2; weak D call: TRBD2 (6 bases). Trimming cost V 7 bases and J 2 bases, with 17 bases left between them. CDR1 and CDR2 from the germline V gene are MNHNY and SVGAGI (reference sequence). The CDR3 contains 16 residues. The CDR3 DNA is TGTGCCAGCATCCCCCGGGGGTCTATAAACACCGGGGAGCTGTTTTTT. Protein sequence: CASIPRGSINTGELFF.

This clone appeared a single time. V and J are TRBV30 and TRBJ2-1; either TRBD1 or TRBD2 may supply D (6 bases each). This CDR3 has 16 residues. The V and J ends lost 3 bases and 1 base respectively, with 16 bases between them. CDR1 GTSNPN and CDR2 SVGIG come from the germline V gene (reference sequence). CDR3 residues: CAWRNRRDKSYNEQFF. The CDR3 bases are TGTGCCTGGAGGAACAGGAGGGACAAGTCCTACAATGAGCAGTTCTTC.

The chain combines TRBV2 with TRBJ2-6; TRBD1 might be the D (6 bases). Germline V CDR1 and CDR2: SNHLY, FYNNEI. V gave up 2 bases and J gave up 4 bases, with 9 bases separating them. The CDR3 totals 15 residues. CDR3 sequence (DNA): TGTGCCAGCAGTGAACAGGGGCTGGGGGCCAACGTCCTGACTTTC. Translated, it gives CASSEQGLGANVLTF.

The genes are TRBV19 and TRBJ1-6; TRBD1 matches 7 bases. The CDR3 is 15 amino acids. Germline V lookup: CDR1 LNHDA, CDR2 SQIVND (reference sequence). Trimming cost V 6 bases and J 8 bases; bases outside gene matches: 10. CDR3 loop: CASRTSDRADSPLHF. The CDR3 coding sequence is TGTGCCAGTAGGACTTCAGACAGGGCGGATTCACCCCTCCACTTT. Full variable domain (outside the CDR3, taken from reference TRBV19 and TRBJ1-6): DGGITQSPKYLFRKEGQNVTLSCEQNLNHDAMYWYRQDPGQGLRLIYYSQIVNDFQKGDIAEGYSVSREKKESFPLTVTSAQKNPTAFYLCASRTSDRADSPLHFGNGTRLTVT.

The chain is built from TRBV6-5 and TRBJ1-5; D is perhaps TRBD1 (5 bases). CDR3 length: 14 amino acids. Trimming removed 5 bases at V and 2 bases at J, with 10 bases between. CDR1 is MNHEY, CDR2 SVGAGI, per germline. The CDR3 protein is CASSEGRGNQPQHF. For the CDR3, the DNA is TGTGCCAGCAGTGAAGGCAGGGGCAATCAGCCCCAGCATTTT.

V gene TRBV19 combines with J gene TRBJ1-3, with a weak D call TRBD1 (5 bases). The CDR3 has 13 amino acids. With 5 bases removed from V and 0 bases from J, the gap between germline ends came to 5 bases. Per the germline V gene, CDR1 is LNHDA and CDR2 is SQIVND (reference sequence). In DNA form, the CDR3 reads TGTGCCAGTAGTCAGGGCTCTGGAAACACCATATATTTT. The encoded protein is CASSQGSGNTIYF.

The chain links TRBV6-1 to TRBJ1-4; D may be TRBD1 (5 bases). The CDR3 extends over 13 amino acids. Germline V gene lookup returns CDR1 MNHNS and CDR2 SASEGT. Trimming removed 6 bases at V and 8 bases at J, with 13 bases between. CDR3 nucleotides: TGTGCCAGCAGAAACCAGGGTGGCGAAAAACTGTTTTTT. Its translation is CASRNQGGEKLFF.

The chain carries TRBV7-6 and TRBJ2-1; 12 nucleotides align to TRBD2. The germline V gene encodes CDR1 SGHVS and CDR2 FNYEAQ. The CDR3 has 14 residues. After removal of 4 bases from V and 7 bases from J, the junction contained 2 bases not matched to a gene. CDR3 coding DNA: TGTGCCAGCAGCTCAGGGACTAGCGGGAATGAGCAGTTCTTC. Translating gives CASSSGTSGNEQFF.

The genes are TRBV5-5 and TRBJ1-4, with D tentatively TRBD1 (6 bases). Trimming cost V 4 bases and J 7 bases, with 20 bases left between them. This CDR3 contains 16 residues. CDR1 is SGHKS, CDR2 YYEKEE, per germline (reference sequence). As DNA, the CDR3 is TGTGCCAGCAGCCCCCGTCCGGGGGGCGCGGGTGAAAAACTGTTTTTT. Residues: CASSPRPGGAGEKLFF.